One TCR beta chain is described in this entry. What it binds is not known. The sample comes from a study of T cell responses to AZD1222 COVID-19 vaccine. Whole-study results and caveats: All repertoire sampling was performed exclusively after the peak T cell response. Clonal diversity was possibly underestimated, and white British individuals and females predominated among donors. An increase in Spike-specific TCR breadth and depth was observed after two AZD1222 doses. Only six or seven AZD1222 recipients tested seropositive at baseline.

The V gene's germline CDR1 is SEHNR and CDR2 FQNEAQ (reference sequence). Unmatched junction bases numbered 6, after V lost 2 bases and J lost 3 bases. The CDR3 is made up of 15 amino acids. The repertoire was sequenced with immunoSEQ multiplex PCR; TCRdb's copy has only in-frame clones and lacks some. The sample lists 150,000 to 200,000 clones, about 89% occurring once. The chain couples TRBV7-9 to TRBJ2-7; 8 bases map to TRBD1. The sequenced sample was peripheral blood, obtained 28 days after the second AZD1222 dose. The TCR originated in an adult who received the AZD1222 COVID-19 vaccine. The DNA for the CDR3 is TGTGCCAGCAGCTTATCCGGGACAGGCCTCTACGAGCAGTACTTC. Its translation is CASSLSGTGLYEQYF.